Shown below are 6 T cell receptor beta chains from a single sample sequenced in a study of early T cells in non-severe SARS-CoV-2 infection (dated by TCRdb to the early 2020s). Library creation used 5' RACE. The reads were generated on a NextSeq 500. In TCRdb, the public reads were trimmed at Q25 with fastp and aligned with MiXCR, with productive beta chains retained. One record per CDR3 amino acid sequence lists the most common genes and DNA. The sample table records around 50,000 distinct CDR3 sequences; roughly 6.8% of these occur just once. The ten largest clones take up around 4% of the sample. Specimen: whole blood. These receptors were obtained from an adult who was a healthcare worker with PCR-confirmed SARS-CoV-2 infection or an uninfected control (not recorded which).

This clonotype was found many times. The chain employs TRBV11-2 and TRBJ1-1; D is possibly TRBD1 (5 bases). Trimming cost V 5 bases and J 3 bases, with 13 bases left between them. This CDR3 region has 14 residues. Germline CDR1 reads SGHAT; CDR2 reads FQNNGV. The CDR3 bases are TGTGCCAGCAGCCCGGGGACCGACTACACTGAAGCTTTCTTT. Amino acids: CASSPGTDYTEAFF.

This clonotype was counted a few times. The V call is TRBV20-1, the J call TRBJ2-7, with 14 bases that match TRBD2. This CDR3 has 16 amino acids. Looked up from germline, CDR1 is DFQATT and CDR2 is SNEGSKA (reference sequence). V lost 5 bases, J lost 6 bases, and 12 bases stayed unmatched. CDR3 sequence (DNA): TGCAGTGCTGGCCTTGGACTAGCGGGGGGTTTAGGCGAGCAGTACTTC. Its protein product is CSAGLGLAGGLGEQYF.

In its sample, this clonotype was seen a few times. V and J are TRBV20-1 and TRBJ1-2; perhaps TRBD1 as D (5 bases). The V end lost 2 bases, the J end lost 3 bases, and 13 bases lay between the germline ends. Germline loops: CDR1 DFQATT, CDR2 SNEGSKA (reference sequence). The CDR3 runs 14 residues. CDR3 loop: CSARLTESHYGYTF. The CDR3 bases are TGCAGTGCTAGATTGACAGAGTCCCACTATGGCTACACCTTC.

This clonotype came up many times. The rearrangement joins TRBV6-4 to TRBJ2-5; D ambiguous. CDR3 length: 13 amino acids. Trimming took 6 bases from V and 2 from J, leaving 10 bases between them. Germline V gives CDR1 MRHNA, CDR2 SNTAGT. This CDR3 is CASRLQAQETQYF. CDR3 nucleotide sequence: TGTGCCAGCAGACTTCAGGCGCAAGAGACCCAGTACTTC.

This chain's CDR3 is CASSPLGGQVYGYTF. The CDR3, as DNA: TGTGCCAGCTCACCCTTGGGGGGGCAGGTCTATGGCTACACCTTC. The chain has TRBV18 and TRBJ1-2; D is perhaps TRBD1 (6 bases). Germline CDR1 and CDR2: KGHSH and LQKENI. Trimming left V 3 bases short and J 4 bases short, with 15 bases between. CDR3 length equals 15 residues.

V gene TRBV21-1 combines with J gene TRBJ2-7; the DNA was not used to check the table's D call, TRBD1. TRBV21-1 is termed a pseudogene. CDR3 length: 16 amino acids. CDR3 DNA: TGTGCCAGCAGCAAAGAGGCGCGGGGGAGCTCCTACGAGCAGTACTTC. Translating it yields CASSKEARGSSYEQYF.